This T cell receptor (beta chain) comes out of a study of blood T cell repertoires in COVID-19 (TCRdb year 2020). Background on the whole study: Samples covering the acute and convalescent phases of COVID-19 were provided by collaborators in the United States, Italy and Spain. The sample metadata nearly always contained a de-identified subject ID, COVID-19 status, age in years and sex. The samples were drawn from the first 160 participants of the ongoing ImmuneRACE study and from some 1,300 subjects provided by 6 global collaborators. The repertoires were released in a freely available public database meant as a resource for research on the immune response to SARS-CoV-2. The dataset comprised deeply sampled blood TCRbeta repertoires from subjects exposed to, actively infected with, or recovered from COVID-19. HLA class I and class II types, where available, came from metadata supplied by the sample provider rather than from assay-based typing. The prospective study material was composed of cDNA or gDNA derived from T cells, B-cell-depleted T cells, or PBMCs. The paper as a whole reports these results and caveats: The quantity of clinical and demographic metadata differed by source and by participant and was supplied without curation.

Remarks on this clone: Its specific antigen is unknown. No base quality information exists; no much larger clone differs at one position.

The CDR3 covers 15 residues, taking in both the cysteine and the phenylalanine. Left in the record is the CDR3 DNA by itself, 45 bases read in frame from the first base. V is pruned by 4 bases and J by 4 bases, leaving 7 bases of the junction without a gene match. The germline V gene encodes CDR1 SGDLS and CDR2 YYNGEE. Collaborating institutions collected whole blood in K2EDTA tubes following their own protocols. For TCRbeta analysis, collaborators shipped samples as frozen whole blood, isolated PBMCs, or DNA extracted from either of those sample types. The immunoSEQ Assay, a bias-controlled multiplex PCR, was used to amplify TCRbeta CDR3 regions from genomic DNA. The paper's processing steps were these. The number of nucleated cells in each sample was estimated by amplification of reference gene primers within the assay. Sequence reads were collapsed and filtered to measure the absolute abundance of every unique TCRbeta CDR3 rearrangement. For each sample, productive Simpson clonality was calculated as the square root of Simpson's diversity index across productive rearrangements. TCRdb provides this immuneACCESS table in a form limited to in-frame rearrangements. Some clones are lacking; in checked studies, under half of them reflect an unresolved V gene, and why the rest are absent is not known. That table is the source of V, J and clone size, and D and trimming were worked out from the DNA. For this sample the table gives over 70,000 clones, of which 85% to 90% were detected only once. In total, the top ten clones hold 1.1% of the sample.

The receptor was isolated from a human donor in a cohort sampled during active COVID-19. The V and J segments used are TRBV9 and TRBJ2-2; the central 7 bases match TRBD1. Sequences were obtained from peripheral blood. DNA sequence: TGTGCCAGCAGCCCCCCCTACAGGGGCACCGGGGAGCTGTTTTTT. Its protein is CASSPPYRGTGELFF.